These T cell receptor beta chains were read from a single sample in a study of cytomegalovirus exposure and HLA in healthy donors. TCRdb keeps only in-frame clones here, not all; method: immunoSEQ multiplex PCR. The profile covers 130,000 or so clones, with approximately 82% appearing a single time and more than 2.5% taken by the ten largest. The sequencing input was PBMCs. The receptors were gathered from a man between 18 and 35 years old in good health and CMV-seropositive. Each CDR3 is given with its conserved first and last residue. D genes are given only for firm matches. For some rows the clone size is stated as once, few or many, or as a class when expanded; others skip it.

v_gene,d_gene,abundance,j_gene,CDR3nt,CDR3aa
TRBV5-6,TRBD2,-,TRBJ2-2,TGTGCCAGCAACCGGCTCCCTTTGGGGGGGAGCAGCAACACCGGGGAGCTGTTTTTT,CASNRLPLGGSSNTGELFF
TRBV9,-,-,TRBJ2-2,TGTGCCAGCACCTCGGAGGGGAACACCGGGGAGCTGTTTTTT,CASTSEGNTGELFF
TRBV10-3,TRBD2,-,TRBJ2-7,TGTGCCATCAGTCTAGCGGGAGAGGGCCACGAGCAGTACTTC,CAISLAGEGHEQYF
TRBV9,-,once,TRBJ2-1,TGTGCCAGCAGCGTAGAGGACTACCAGGCGGAGCAGTTCTTC,CASSVEDYQAEQFF
TRBV11-2,-,-,TRBJ1-1,TGTGCCAGCAGCTTAGGGCCCACTGAAGCTTTCTTT,CASSLGPTEAFF
TRBV19,-,-,TRBJ2-6,TGTGCCAGTAACCGCCCTGGGCGAATCGTATCTGGGGCCAACGTCCTGACTTTC,CASNRPGRIVSGANVLTF
TRBV7-9,-,few,TRBJ2-7,TGTGCCAGCGGGGACACCGTCTCCTACGAGCAGTACTTC,CASGDTVSYEQYF
TRBV30,-,-,TRBJ2-2,TGTGCCTGGAAAGCCGGGGGGCTGTTTTTT,CAWKAGGLFF
TRBV7-2,TRBD1,once,TRBJ1-2,TGTGCCAGCAGGAACAACACAGGGGGCGGCTATGGCTACACCTTC,CASRNNTGGGYGYTF
TRBV5-1,-,once,TRBJ2-3,TGCGCCAGCAGCCAGGAGACAGCAGATACGCAGTATTTT,CASSQETADTQYF
TRBV5-1,-,-,TRBJ2-2,TGCGCCAGCAGCTCCGGGTCCCCGAACACCGGGGAGCTGTTTTTT,CASSSGSPNTGELFF
TRBV27,TRBD2,-,TRBJ2-1,TGTGCCAGCAGTTTGGGACTAGCGGCTTACAATGAGCAGTTCTTC,CASSLGLAAYNEQFF
TRBV11-2,TRBD2,-,TRBJ2-7,TGTGCCAGCAGCTCGGGGACTAGAGGGTACGAGCAGTACTTC,CASSSGTRGYEQYF
TRBV19,TRBD2,-,TRBJ2-1,TGTGCCAGTAAAGAGACTAGCGGATACAATGAGCAGTTCTTC,CASKETSGYNEQFF
TRBV18,TRBD1,few,TRBJ1-5,TGTGCCAGCTCGCCGGGACAGGGACAGCCCCAGCATTTT,CASSPGQGQPQHF
TRBV18,TRBD2,-,TRBJ2-3,TGTGCCAGCTCACCGGGACTAGTATCAGATACGCAGTATTTT,CASSPGLVSDTQYF
TRBV4-2,TRBD2,-,TRBJ2-1,TGTGCCAGCAGCCAAGCGGCCGCAGCGGGAGGGCCGCTCAATGAGCAGTTCTTC,CASSQAAAAGGPLNEQFF
TRBV6-6,-,-,TRBJ2-3,TGTGCCAGCAGTCCCTCCCCCGGGGATACGCAGTATTTT,CASSPSPGDTQYF
TRBV5-1,-,-,TRBJ2-7,TGCGCCAGCAGCACGGGATTCTACGAGCAGTACTTC,CASSTGFYEQYF
TRBV29-1,-,-,TRBJ1-5,TGCAGCGTGCGGGGGGACAACAATCAGCCCCAGCATTTT,CSVRGDNNQPQHF
TRBV15,-,-,TRBJ1-1,TGTGCCACCAGCACCGGACAGTGGGGCACTGAAGCTTTCTTT,CATSTGQWGTEAFF
TRBV27,-,-,TRBJ1-5,TGTGCCAGCAGTATCTCCTCAAGGGGGAATCAGCCCCAGCATTTT,CASSISSRGNQPQHF
TRBV7-3,-,-,TRBJ2-1,TGTGCCAGCAGCCCCTCGGCGGGAACGGAGCAGTTCTTC,CASSPSAGTEQFF
TRBV9,TRBD1,-,TRBJ1-1,TGTGCCAACAGCGTTGGACAGGGGGGAGAGACTGAAGCTTTCTTT,CANSVGQGGETEAFF
TRBV21-1,-,-,TRBJ2-5,TGTGCCAGCAGCGACTTAACAGGGAGCCAAGAGACCCAGTACTTC,CASSDLTGSQETQYF
TRBV19,TRBD1,-,TRBJ2-5,TGTGCCAGTAGCGATGACAGGGCGGAATGGGAGACCCAGTACTTC,CASSDDRAEWETQYF
TRBV18,-,-,TRBJ1-2,TGTGCCAGCTCACCGGTACCCGGACTGCAGTGGGCTGGCTACACCTTC,CASSPVPGLQWAGYTF
TRBV6-1,-,-,TRBJ2-7,TGTGCCAGCAGTGAAGTGAGGAGCGGTTATTCCTACGAGCAGTACTTC,CASSEVRSGYSYEQYF
TRBV27,TRBD1,-,TRBJ1-4,TGTGCCAGCAGTTCACCGGGACAGGCGAATGAAAAACTGTTTTTT,CASSSPGQANEKLFF
TRBV6-5,TRBD2,-,TRBJ2-7,TGTGCCAGCAGCTTGGGACTAGTTGGCGAGCAGTACTTC,CASSLGLVGEQYF
TRBV27,-,few,TRBJ2-7,TGTGCCAGCAGTAGCTCCGGGATCAACTACGAGCAGTACTTC,CASSSSGINYEQYF
TRBV28,TRBD2,-,TRBJ2-7,TGTGCCACCCTTAGCGGGACCCACTACGAGCAGTACTTC,CATLSGTHYEQYF
TRBV6-6,TRBD1,-,TRBJ1-1,TGTGCCAGCAGTACGGGACAGTCAGAAGCTTTCTTT,CASSTGQSEAFF
TRBV6-5,TRBD1,once,TRBJ1-3,TGTGCCAGCAGTTACTCGGACAGGGGCTCTGGAAACACCATATATTTT,CASSYSDRGSGNTIYF
TRBV18,TRBD1,-,TRBJ2-7,TGTGCCAGCTCGCAGCCGGGACAGGGGGCCTACGAGCAGTACTTC,CASSQPGQGAYEQYF
TRBV5-6,-,-,TRBJ2-5,TGTGCCAGCAGCTTGGCAGGGGACATTCAAGAGACCCAGTACTTC,CASSLAGDIQETQYF
TRBV29-1,-,-,TRBJ2-7,TGCAGCGTTGGCGGCTACGAGCAGTACTTC,CSVGGYEQYF
TRBV5-1,TRBD2,-,TRBJ2-1,TGCGCCAGCAGCCGGATTAGTGGCGGGAGGGCCCACAATGAGCAGTTCTTC,CASSRISGGRAHNEQFF
TRBV6-5,-,-,TRBJ2-7,TGTGCCAGCAGTTACGACCGGCGGGGACCCTACGAGCAGTACTTC,CASSYDRRGPYEQYF
TRBV5-6,TRBD2,-,TRBJ2-7,TGTGCCAGCAGCTTCGGGACTAATTCCTACGAGCAGTACTTC,CASSFGTNSYEQYF
TRBV7-8,TRBD2,-,TRBJ2-7,TGTGCCAGCAGCTCTAGCGGGGGGAGCTACTACGAGCAGTACTTC,CASSSSGGSYYEQYF
TRBV19,TRBD2,-,TRBJ2-1,TGTGCCAGTAGTACGCTAGCGGCCTACAATGAGCAGTTCTTC,CASSTLAAYNEQFF
TRBV5-6,-,-,TRBJ1-5,TGTGCCAGCAGCTTGGAGGGGTGGGGCCAGCCCCAGCATTTT,CASSLEGWGQPQHF
TRBV7-9,-,-,TRBJ1-5,TGTTCCAGCAGTTTGGGACACCCATCTAGCAATCAGCCCCAGCATTTT,CSSSLGHPSSNQPQHF
TRBV6-5,-,-,TRBJ2-7,TGTGCCAGCAGTGCCTACGAATCCTACGAGCAGTACTTC,CASSAYESYEQYF
TRBV28,-,-,TRBJ2-1,TGTGCCAGCAGTTTGGTGGGAGCGGGTTACAATGAGCAGTTCTTC,CASSLVGAGYNEQFF
TRBV5-4,TRBD2,-,TRBJ2-2,TGTGCCAGCAGCACAATTACTAGCGGGAAGCCAGCGGTTAACACCGGGGAGCTGTTTTTT,CASSTITSGKPAVNTGELFF
TRBV11-3,TRBD1,-,TRBJ2-2,TGTGCCAGCAGCCGACAGGGTTACACCGGGGAGCTGTTTTTT,CASSRQGYTGELFF
TRBV5-1,TRBD1,-,TRBJ2-1,TGCGCCAGCATGTGGACAGGATCGCCCTCCTACAATGAGCAGTTCTTC,CASMWTGSPSYNEQFF
TRBV28,TRBD1,-,TRBJ1-2,TGTGCCAGCAGGCCTACGACAGGGTACTATGGCTACACCTTC,CASRPTTGYYGYTF
TRBV25-1,-,-,TRBJ2-3,TGTGCCAGCAGTAGAGGGCGAGATACGCAGTATTTT,CASSRGRDTQYF
TRBV19,TRBD2,-,TRBJ2-2,TGTGCCAGTAGTATAGTCGGACTAGCGGGAGGTACCGGGGAGCTGTTTTTT,CASSIVGLAGGTGELFF
TRBV28,-,-,TRBJ2-7,TGTGCCAGCAGACAGGGTCTCTACGAGCAGTACTTC,CASRQGLYEQYF
TRBV15,-,-,TRBJ1-6,TGTGCCACCAGCAGAGAGAGGACAGATAATTCACCCCTCCACTTT,CATSRERTDNSPLHF
TRBV6-1,-,-,TRBJ2-7,TGTGCCAGCCAGTTAGCTTCCTACGAGCAGTACTTC,CASQLASYEQYF
TRBV7-2,-,-,TRBJ1-5,TGTGCCAGCAGCCCCGGGACATGGAGCAATCAGCCCCAGCATTTT,CASSPGTWSNQPQHF
TRBV7-8,-,-,TRBJ1-4,TGTGCCAGCAGCTTACAGGAAGCAACTAATGAAAAACTGTTTTTT,CASSLQEATNEKLFF
TRBV7-6,TRBD1,-,TRBJ2-7,TGTGCCAGCAGTTCTCGACAGGGGGCCTTTTCCTACGAGCAGTACTTC,CASSSRQGAFSYEQYF
TRBV9,-,-,TRBJ1-1,TGTGCCAGCAGCGTAACAGAGAACACTGAAGCTTTCTTT,CASSVTENTEAFF